This T cell receptor beta chain was observed in a study of T cell clusters in autoimmune cytopenias. CDR1 and CDR2 from the germline V gene are MNHEY and SVGAGI. This CDR3 region has 14 residues. TRB rearrangements were amplified by touch-down multiplex PCR with mixed TRB-A/B primers. TCRdb re-called the multiplex PCR reads, yielding one record per CDR3 amino acid sequence without DNA. The table lists a few thousand distinct CDR3 sequences. Each sample's input was about 250 ng genomic DNA, 30,000 to 45,000 genome equivalents. Its frequency marks this clonotype as medium-sized. The data also belong to a second study, concerning T cell repertoires in aging, cancer and after chemotherapy.

The chain is built from TRBV6-5 and TRBJ1-6; TCRdb gives TRBD1 as the D gene, but with no DNA this cannot be confirmed. Sequenced sample: peripheral blood. The sequence was collected from a human donor in good health. The CDR3 loop is CASSPGPSNSPLHF.